This is a list of T cell receptor beta chains from one sample in a study of CD8 T cells in Susac syndrome. Via MiXCR, TCRdb re-called the immunoSEQ multiplex PCR reads, giving one row per CDR3 protein. The table has roughly 220,000 distinct CDR3 sequences, roughly 93% seen once. Sequencing was performed on CD4+ T cells from PBMCs. These receptors were obtained from a human donor with Susac syndrome. Each CDR3 is given with its conserved first and last residue. D genes are given only for firm matches. Expanded clones get a size class; other rows say once, few or many, or leave the size out.

DNA: TGTGCCAGCAGTCAGGATCCGGCCTCTTCCGCTTCCAAAGCTTTCTTT; CDR3: CASSQDPASSASKAFF; V: TRBV12-3/TRBV12-4; D: -; J: TRBJ1-1; size: -
DNA: TGTGCCAGCACCATGGACAGGACCTACAATGAGCAGTTCTTC; CDR3: CASTMDRTYNEQFF; V: TRBV6-6; D: TRBD1; J: TRBJ2-1; size: -
DNA: TGTGCCAGCAGTTTAGGACAGGGGTACGACGAGCAGTACTTC; CDR3: CASSLGQGYDEQYF; V: TRBV12-3/TRBV12-4; D: TRBD1; J: TRBJ2-7; size: -
DNA: TGTGCCAGCAGCTTAGCTACTCCGGGACAGGACTCCTACGAGCAGTACTTC; CDR3: CASSLATPGQDSYEQYF; V: TRBV7-9; D: TRBD1; J: TRBJ2-7; size: -
DNA: TGTGCCAGCAGCTCCTTTAGCGGAATCTCCTACGAGCAGTACTTC; CDR3: CASSSFSGISYEQYF; V: TRBV7-2; D: -; J: TRBJ2-7; size: -
DNA: TGTGCCAGCAGGAAGACTAGCGGGGCGACCTCCTACGAGCAGTACTTC; CDR3: CASRKTSGATSYEQYF; V: TRBV4-2; D: TRBD2; J: TRBJ2-7; size: -
DNA: TGTGCCACCAGCAGAGACACCGCGTCTAACTATGGCTACACCTTC; CDR3: CATSRDTASNYGYTF; V: TRBV15; D: -; J: TRBJ1-2; size: once
DNA: TGTGCCAGTAGCTTACAACTTTCTGGCACTGAAGCTTTCTTT; CDR3: CASSLQLSGTEAFF; V: TRBV19; D: -; J: TRBJ1-1; size: once
DNA: TGCAGTGCTAGAGGGTCAGCGGGGAATACCTACGAGCAGTACTTC; CDR3: CSARGSAGNTYEQYF; V: TRBV20-1; D: TRBD2; J: TRBJ2-7; size: -
DNA: TGTGCCAGCAGCGTGGACAGGCCCCCCGATGAGCAGTTCTTC; CDR3: CASSVDRPPDEQFF; V: TRBV9; D: TRBD1; J: TRBJ2-1; size: -
DNA: TGTGCCAGCAGCCAGGGGCTTCGGGCTTTCTTT; CDR3: CASSQGLRAFF; V: TRBV6-2/TRBV6-3; D: -; J: TRBJ1-1; size: -
DNA: TGTGCCAGCAGGCGACTTAGGGGTACAGGGAACACTGAAGCTTTCTTT; CDR3: CASRRLRGTGNTEAFF; V: TRBV28; D: -; J: TRBJ1-1; size: -
DNA: TGCAGTGCTAGAGATGGGGGGTTCGGAAACACCATATATTTT; CDR3: CSARDGGFGNTIYF; V: TRBV20-1; D: -; J: TRBJ1-3; size: -
DNA: TGCAGTGCTCCCAGACAGGGGGCTAAGGCCGGGGAGCTGTTTTTT; CDR3: CSAPRQGAKAGELFF; V: TRBV20-1; D: TRBD1; J: TRBJ2-2; size: -
DNA: TGTGCCAGCAGTTACTCGCAGCGGGGGGCAGGAGAGACCCAGTACTTC; CDR3: CASSYSQRGAGETQYF; V: TRBV6-2/TRBV6-3; D: TRBD2; J: TRBJ2-5; size: -
DNA: TGCAGTGCTAGAGATGATAGGGGAACTAAGCAGTTCTTC; CDR3: CSARDDRGTKQFF; V: TRBV20-1; D: -; J: TRBJ2-1; size: -
DNA: TGTGCCAGCAGTACGTACAGATCCTACGAGCAGTACTTC; CDR3: CASSTYRSYEQYF; V: TRBV2; D: -; J: TRBJ2-7; size: -
DNA: TGTGCCTGGAGGGTACAGGGGGCCGGAACCGGGGAGCTGTTTTTT; CDR3: CAWRVQGAGTGELFF; V: TRBV30; D: TRBD1; J: TRBJ2-2; size: -
DNA: TGCAGTGCTAGAAGGGACACTGCCTTTAACCACTATGGCTACACCTTC; CDR3: CSARRDTAFNHYGYTF; V: TRBV20-1; D: -; J: TRBJ1-2; size: -
DNA: TGTGCCAGCAGTTACGAACAGACCTCTATTCAGTACTTC; CDR3: CASSYEQTSIQYF; V: TRBV6-2/TRBV6-3; D: -; J: TRBJ2-4; size: -
DNA: TGCAGTGCTTTCGTCGTGGGGGCACTGAACACTGAAGCTTTCTTT; CDR3: CSAFVVGALNTEAFF; V: TRBV20-1; D: -; J: TRBJ1-1; size: -
DNA: TGTGCCTGGAGAAGGGGCCCCACAGGGGAGGGTAGAAATGAGCAGTTCTTC; CDR3: CAWRRGPTGEGRNEQFF; V: TRBV30; D: -; J: TRBJ2-1; size: -
DNA: TGTGCCAGCACCCCGGAAACGATGAACACTGAAGCTTTCTTT; CDR3: CASTPETMNTEAFF; V: TRBV12-3/TRBV12-4; D: -; J: TRBJ1-1; size: -
DNA: TGTGCCAGCAGCTTAGCGACAGGGCCACTGGAGACCCAGTACTTC; CDR3: CASSLATGPLETQYF; V: TRBV7-2; D: TRBD1; J: TRBJ2-5; size: few
DNA: TGTGCCTGGAGTTTTGACCGCACAGATACGCAGTATTTT; CDR3: CAWSFDRTDTQYF; V: TRBV30; D: -; J: TRBJ2-3; size: -
DNA: TGTGCCAGCAGCTCCTTACTAGACCATGAGCAGTTCTTC; CDR3: CASSSLLDHEQFF; V: TRBV7-2; D: -; J: TRBJ2-1; size: once
DNA: TGCAGCGTTCGGGGACGGCTCCAAGAGACCCAGTACTTC; CDR3: CSVRGRLQETQYF; V: TRBV29-1; D: -; J: TRBJ2-5; size: -
DNA: TGTGCCAGCAGTTCGAGGAGGGGGCTCGACACTGAAGCTTTCTTT; CDR3: CASSSRRGLDTEAFF; V: TRBV7-2; D: TRBD1; J: TRBJ1-1; size: -
DNA: TGCGCCAGCAGCCAAGTATACGGGACAAAGAACACTGAAGCTTTCTTT; CDR3: CASSQVYGTKNTEAFF; V: TRBV4-3; D: -; J: TRBJ1-1; size: -
DNA: TGCAGCGGTGCGTTGGCCGGTACGCAGTATTTT; CDR3: CSGALAGTQYF; V: TRBV29-1; D: -; J: TRBJ2-3; size: -
DNA: TGCAGTGCCATCTCTCTTGGACAGGCGATGGGAAACACCATATATTTT; CDR3: CSAISLGQAMGNTIYF; V: TRBV20-1; D: TRBD1; J: TRBJ1-3; size: -
DNA: TGCGCCAGCAGTGAGACAGCCCGGGACAGGAGGTTCTTC; CDR3: CASSETARDRRFF; V: TRBV10-1; D: TRBD1; J: TRBJ2-1; size: -